The rows below give T cell receptor beta chains drawn from one sample of a study of T cell responses to AZD1222 COVID-19 vaccine. Sequencing was performed with immunoSEQ multiplex PCR; in TCRdb, only in-frame clones are kept and a portion is missing. Here the sample spans some 140,000 clones, 80% to 90% being singletons. The specimen comprised peripheral blood, sampled on day 0 of AZD1222 vaccination. The receptors stem from an adult in good health. CDR3s include the opening cysteine and the closing phenylalanine or tryptophan. A row's size may be missing; if present it is once, few, many or a size class.

v_call clone_size cdr3_aa
TRBV5-1 . CASRFRPRGQGYEQYF
TRBV10-2 . CTSSSQEGTDTQYF
TRBV5-6 . CASTETTWGTEQYF
TRBV6-5 . CASRLDRTQPQHF
TRBV28 once CASNGQYTGELFF
TRBV4-2 . CASSQDGQGNEKLFF
TRBV7-8 . CASSHRLAFEQYF
TRBV6-5 . CASSAGWDTQYF
TRBV2 . CASSEGTTNTGELFF
TRBV19 . CASSEQGQLFYGYTF
TRBV9 . CASSPGTPGSSYNSPLHF
TRBV10-3 once CAISEGGAAVYYEQYF
TRBV2 . CASSEEGAGNQPQHF
TRBV27 . CASSVAGTYGYTF
TRBV30 . CAWSLMNTEAFF
TRBV6-5 . CASGGQIQPQHF
TRBV27 . CASRRDGSNEKLFF
TRBV5-1 . CASSLTGGNQPQHF
TRBV12-3/TRBV12-4 . CASSRGFEAFF
TRBV27 . CASSWDRERIGELFF
TRBV14 . CASSQGLAGGYTF
TRBV16 . CASSQYRDGDGYTF
TRBV4-3 . CASSQEWGTGRYGYTF
TRBV5-1 . CASSLGGTDTQYF
TRBV11-2 . CASSSLADSYEQYF
TRBV10-3 . CAISLLAAYEQYF
TRBV18 . CASSPAWGVTYGYTF
TRBV19 . CASRGGRAGGNDYGYTF
TRBV28 . CASTGTARYEQYF
TRBV28 . CASSFVSSRTEQFF
TRBV10-1 few CASSASRGRGNQPQHF
TRBV5-6 . CASSSGGLAGARHNEQFF
TRBV19 . CASSIGLRQGSQPQHF